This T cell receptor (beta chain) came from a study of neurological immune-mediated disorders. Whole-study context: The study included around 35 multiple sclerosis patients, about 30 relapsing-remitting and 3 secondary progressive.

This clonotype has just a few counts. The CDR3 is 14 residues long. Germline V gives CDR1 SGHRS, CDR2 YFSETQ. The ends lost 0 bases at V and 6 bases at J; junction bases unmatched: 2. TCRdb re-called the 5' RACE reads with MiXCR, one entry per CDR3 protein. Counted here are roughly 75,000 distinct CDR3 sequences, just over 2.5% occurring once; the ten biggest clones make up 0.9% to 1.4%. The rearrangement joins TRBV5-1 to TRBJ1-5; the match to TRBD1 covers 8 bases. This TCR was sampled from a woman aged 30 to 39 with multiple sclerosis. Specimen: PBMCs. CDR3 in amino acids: CASSLEGTGQPQHF. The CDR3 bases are TGCGCCAGCAGCTTGGAAGGGACAGGTCAGCCCCAGCATTTT.